The 20 T cell receptor beta chains below all came from one sample that was sequenced in a study of shared clonotypes between healthy human individuals. Using immunoSEQ multiplex PCR, the repertoire was profiled, and TCRdb retains in-frame clones only, with some absent. The repertoire has hundreds of thousands of clones, 73% of them found once; the top ten carry around 1.7%. The sequenced sample consisted of memory CD4+ T cells sorted from blood. Subset denoted: CD45RA-negative fraction. The receptors derive from a woman aged 25 to 39 in good health.

The chain employs TRBV19 and TRBJ1-1, with 10 bases lining up with TRBD1. V lost 9 bases, J lost 3 bases, and 10 bases stayed unmatched. The CDR3 loop spans 15 amino acids. The V gene's germline CDR1 is LNHDA and CDR2 SQIVND (reference sequence). Here the CDR3 DNA reads TGTGCCAGCTCCATATGGACAGGGGGAGACACTGAAGCTTTCTTT. Translation: CASSIWTGGDTEAFF. The entire variable domain, with the rest obtained from reference TRBV19 and TRBJ1-1, is as follows: DGGITQSPKYLFRKEGQNVTLSCEQNLNHDAMYWYRQDPGQGLRLIYYSQIVNDFQKGDIAEGYSVSREKKESFPLTVTSAQKNPTAFYLCASSIWTGGDTEAFFGQGTRLTVV.

The chain couples TRBV6-1 to TRBJ2-5, with no clear D. CDR3 length: 13 amino acids. V was clipped by 8 bases and J by 5 bases, with 15 bases between them. Looked up from germline, CDR1 is MNHNS and CDR2 is SASEGT. Here the CDR3 DNA reads TGTGCCAGCCGGAGTGGGGTAAAGGAGACCCAGTACTTC. Its translation is CASRSGVKETQYF.

The genes are TRBV6-1 and TRBJ1-1, with D perhaps matching TRBD1 (5 bases). The CDR3 contains 15 residues. Trimming took 8 bases from V and 1 from J, leaving 17 bases between them. Germline values: CDR1 MNHNS, CDR2 SASEGT. For the CDR3, the DNA is TGTGCCAGCGGTCGGGGGGTCTTGGGGAACACTGAAGCTTTCTTT. This sequence encodes CASGRGVLGNTEAFF.

The chain is built from TRBV9 and TRBJ2-7, with D unclear. CDR1 and CDR2 from the germline V gene are SGDLS and YYNGEE. The germline V and J ends were trimmed by 4 bases and 0 bases, with 14 bases remaining between them. This CDR3 comprises 15 residues. CDR3 sequence: CASSSQAAVSYEQYF. CDR3 DNA: TGTGCCAGCAGCTCCCAGGCGGCGGTCTCCTACGAGCAGTACTTC.

CDR3 sequence: CASSRARPQGWAFF. Here the CDR3 DNA reads TGTGCCAGCAGCCGCGCCCGTCCACAGGGCTGGGCTTTCTTT. The chain employs TRBV4-2 and TRBJ1-1; TRBD1 is a possible D gene (6 bases). V lost 4 bases to trimming and J lost 11 bases, with 20 bases between them. CDR1 and CDR2 (germline): LGHNA, YNFKEQ. This CDR3 contains 14 residues.

In nucleotides, the CDR3 is TGTGCCAGCAGCCCAAATACAGGGACCCACGAGCAGTACTTC. It is translated as CASSPNTGTHEQYF. This chain uses TRBV7-8 with TRBJ2-7, with D possibly TRBD1 on 6 matching bases. The CDR3 is 14 residues long. V was cut by 5 bases and J by 5 bases, with 16 bases left in between. The germline V gene encodes CDR1 SGHVS and CDR2 FQNEAQ.

CDR3 loop: CASSSRAGLHEQYF. The CDR3 DNA reads TGTGCCAGCAGCTCCCGCGCTGGGCTACACGAGCAGTACTTC. The V call is TRBV11-2, the J call TRBJ2-7; D gene unclear. Trimming left V 4 bases short and J 5 bases short, with 15 bases between. CDR3 length: 14 residues. Germline loops: CDR1 SGHAT, CDR2 FQNNGV.

The V gene is TRBV18, the J gene TRBJ1-1; 8 nucleotides match TRBD1. This CDR3 comprises 14 residues. V trimming: 3 bases; J trimming: 9 bases; junction bases outside the gene matches: 9. Germline V CDR1 and CDR2: KGHSH, LQKENI. CDR3 sequence reads: CASSPPDRETKAFF. The CDR3 DNA follows: TGTGCCAGCTCACCCCCGGACAGGGAGACCAAAGCTTTCTTT.

This clone turned up a few times. The rearrangement joins TRBV5-1 to TRBJ2-3; unclear D gene. V was clipped by 4 bases and J by 9 bases, with 18 bases between them. The germline V gene has CDR1 SGHRS and CDR2 YFSETQ. This CDR3 comprises 14 residues. The CDR3 DNA follows: TGCGCCAGCAGCATCTCTAGGCCCCTAGAGACGCAGTATTTT. This gives the protein CASSISRPLETQYF.

In this sample, this clone turned up a few times. The chain links TRBV23-1 to TRBJ2-7, with D possibly being TRBD1 (6 bases). TRBV23-1 is an ORF for which the function is uncertain. V dropped 7 bases and J dropped 3 bases, with 19 bases sitting between them. The CDR3 loop spans 15 amino acids. CDR3 loop: CASNPMIGQHYEQYF. As DNA, the CDR3 is TGCGCCAGCAATCCGATGATAGGACAGCACTACGAGCAGTACTTC.

V and J are TRBV29-1 and TRBJ1-3; TRBD1 matches at 9 bases. The junction had 16 bases not matched to a gene; V was cut back by 7 bases and J by 0 bases. CDR3 length: 18 amino acids. Germline-derived CDR1 and CDR2 are SQVTM and ANQGSEA. CDR3 bases: TGCAGCGCCTGGGACAGGGCCCTCTCTGCCACCTCTGGAAACACCATATATTTT. Translated: CSAWDRALSATSGNTIYF.

The V and J genes are TRBV28 and TRBJ1-5; D is uncertain. CDR1 MDHEN and CDR2 SYDVKM come from the germline V gene. The CDR3 has 15 residues. Trimming left V 5 bases short and J 13 bases short, with 24 bases between. This chain's CDR3 is CASSETGPEYILQHF. The CDR3 DNA reads TGTGCCAGCAGTGAGACCGGACCCGAATACATTTTACAGCATTTT.

The chain couples TRBV10-2 to TRBJ2-2; the match to TRBD2 covers 10 bases. V lost 7 bases to trimming and J lost 5 bases; unmatched junction nucleotides: 1. Germline CDR1 reads WSHSY; CDR2 reads SAAADI. The CDR3 has 13 residues. This chain's CDR3 is CASKTSGTGELFF. The CDR3 DNA follows: TGCGCCAGCAAGACTAGCGGGACCGGGGAGCTGTTTTTT.

The V and J genes are TRBV18 and TRBJ2-7; 7 bases are shared with TRBD1. CDR3 size: 16 residues. V was clipped by 1 base and J by 5 bases; unmatched bases: 11. CDR1 and CDR2 (germline): KGHSH, LQKENI. The CDR3 region is CASSPQGQATSHEQYF. CDR3 nucleotides: TGTGCCAGCTCACCACAAGGACAGGCCACGTCCCACGAGCAGTACTTC.

This clone was observed a handful of times. The chain is built from TRBV7-2 and TRBJ1-4, with 7 bases identical to TRBD1. The CDR3 length is 14 residues. With 2 bases clipped from V and 12 bases from J, the junction kept 9 bases outside the gene matches. Germline V lookup: CDR1 SGHTA, CDR2 FQGNSA. Here the CDR3 reads CASSLHPRDSQLFF. The CDR3 bases are TGTGCCAGCAGCTTACACCCCCGGGACAGCCAACTGTTTTTT.

This clone has only a few counts. V usage is TRBV10-1 and J usage is TRBJ2-2, with 9 bases matching TRBD2. The CDR3 sequence is 16 residues long. The V gene end was trimmed by 8 bases and the J gene end by 1 base; junction bases not matched to a gene: 8. Germline V gene sequence: CDR1 WNHNN, CDR2 SYGVQD (reference sequence). DNA of the CDR3: TGCGCCAGCCCGAATAGCGGGAGAATGAACACCGGGGAGCTGTTTTTT. It yields the protein CASPNSGRMNTGELFF.

This clone was counted only a few times. This chain links TRBV19 with TRBJ2-1; D is unresolved. CDR1 LNHDA and CDR2 SQIVND come from the germline V gene (reference sequence). The CDR3 consists of 17 residues. Trimming took off 5 bases at V and 0 bases at J, with 17 bases between the two ends. The CDR3 sequence: CASSPSSPQSSYNEQFF. The CDR3 DNA reads TGTGCCAGTAGTCCCTCCTCACCCCAGAGCTCCTACAATGAGCAGTTCTTC. The whole variable domain, filled in from reference TRBV19 and TRBJ2-1, reads DGGITQSPKYLFRKEGQNVTLSCEQNLNHDAMYWYRQDPGQGLRLIYYSQIVNDFQKGDIAEGYSVSREKKESFPLTVTSAQKNPTAFYLCASSPSSPQSSYNEQFFGPGTRLTVL.

The chain carries TRBV7-9 and TRBJ2-7; weak D call: TRBD1 (5 bases). This CDR3 has 16 amino acids. Germline CDR1 and CDR2: SEHNR and FQNEAQ (reference sequence). The V end was cut by 3 bases, the J end by 2 bases, with 17 bases between. Here the CDR3 reads CASSLDAVGVPYEQYF. In DNA form, the CDR3 reads TGTGCCAGCAGCTTGGATGCCGTAGGGGTCCCCTACGAGCAGTACTTC.

The chain uses TRBV19 and TRBJ2-1; 9 bases match TRBD2. This CDR3 region has 15 residues. In germline, CDR1 is LNHDA, CDR2 SQIVND (reference sequence). Unmatched junction bases numbered 8, after V lost 5 bases and J lost 6 bases. The CDR3 bases are TGTGCCAGTAGTTTCCATAATAGCGGGAGCAATGAGCAGTTCTTC. It encodes CASSFHNSGSNEQFF. Combining the CDR3 with reference TRBV19 and TRBJ2-1 gives the whole variable domain DGGITQSPKYLFRKEGQNVTLSCEQNLNHDAMYWYRQDPGQGLRLIYYSQIVNDFQKGDIAEGYSVSREKKESFPLTVTSAQKNPTAFYLCASSFHNSGSNEQFFGPGTRLTVL.

This chain links TRBV15 with TRBJ1-2; 7 bases match TRBD1. In germline, CDR1 is LNHNV, CDR2 YYDKDF (reference sequence). The CDR3 is 15 residues long. The V and J ends lost 4 bases and 8 bases, in that order; junction bases with no gene match: 13. This chain's CDR3 is CATSINRDSLSGYTF. CDR3 in DNA: TGTGCCACCAGCATAAATCGGGACAGCTTAAGCGGCTACACCTTC.